The entry that follows covers one TCR beta chain sequence. Its specificity is unknown. The sample is drawn from a study of cytomegalovirus exposure and HLA in healthy donors. Findings and limits, study-wide: Sequencing likely produced, as an artifact, a cluster of highly shared sequence variants. Earlier findings revealed that most TCR beta V segments proved productive either about 87% or about 30% of the time.

Germline V gene sequence: CDR1 SEHNR, CDR2 FQNEAQ (reference sequence). The CDR3 spans 15 residues. The J segment lost 4 bases and the V segment lost 0 bases, leaving 3 bases of the junction unmatched. Vbeta (60) and Jbeta (13) primers were used in the PCR. Method: immunoSEQ multiplex PCR; TCRdb's copy keeps in-frame clones and lacks some. Among some 140,000 clones listed, around 72% were seen once. Input material: PBMCs. The origin of this receptor is a man aged 18 to 29 in good health and CMV-seropositive. The rearrangement joins TRBV7-9 to TRBJ1-2; 9 bases are a match to TRBD1. CDR3 DNA: TGTGCCAGCAGCTTAGCCGGGACAGGGAGCTATGGCTACACCTTC. Protein: CASSLAGTGSYGYTF. The full variable domain, rest sourced from reference TRBV7-9 and TRBJ1-2, is DTGVSQNPRHKITKRGQNVTFRCDPISEHNRLYWYRQTLGQGPEFLTYFQNEAQLEKSRLLSDRFSAERPKGSFSTLEIQRTEQGDSAMYLCASSLAGTGSYGYTFGSGTRLTVV.